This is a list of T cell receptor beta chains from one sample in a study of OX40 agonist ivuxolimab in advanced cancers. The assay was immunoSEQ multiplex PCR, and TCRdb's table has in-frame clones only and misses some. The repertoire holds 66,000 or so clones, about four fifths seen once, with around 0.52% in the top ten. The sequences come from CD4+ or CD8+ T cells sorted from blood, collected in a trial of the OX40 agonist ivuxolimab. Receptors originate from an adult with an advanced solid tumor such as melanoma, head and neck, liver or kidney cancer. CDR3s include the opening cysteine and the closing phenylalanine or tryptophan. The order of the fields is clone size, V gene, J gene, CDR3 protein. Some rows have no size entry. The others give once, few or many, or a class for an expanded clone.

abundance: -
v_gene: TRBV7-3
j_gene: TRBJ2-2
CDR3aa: CASSVVNTGELFF

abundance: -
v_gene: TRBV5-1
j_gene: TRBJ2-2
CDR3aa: CASSFELADTGELFF

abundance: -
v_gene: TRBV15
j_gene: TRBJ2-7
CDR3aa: CATSRPPGDEQYF

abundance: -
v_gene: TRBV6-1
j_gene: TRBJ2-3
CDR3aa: CASSEAGSQDTQYF

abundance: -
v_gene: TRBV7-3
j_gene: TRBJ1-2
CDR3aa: CASSLRVSEGYTF

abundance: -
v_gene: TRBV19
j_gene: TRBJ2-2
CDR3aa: CASSILAGDRNTGELFF

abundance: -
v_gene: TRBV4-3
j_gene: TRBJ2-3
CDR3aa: CASSHPTHILPGPSTDTQYF

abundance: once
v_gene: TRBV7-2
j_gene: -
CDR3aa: CASSWGQGYEQYF

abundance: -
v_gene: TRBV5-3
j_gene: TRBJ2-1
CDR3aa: CARSLGTGRCNEQFF

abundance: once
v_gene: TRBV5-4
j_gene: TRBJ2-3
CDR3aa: CASSKDTSTDTQYF

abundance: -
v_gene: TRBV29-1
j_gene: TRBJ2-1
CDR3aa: CSVEVSAGDEQFF

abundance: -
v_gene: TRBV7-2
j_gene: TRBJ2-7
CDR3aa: CASSLGGQDVHEQYF

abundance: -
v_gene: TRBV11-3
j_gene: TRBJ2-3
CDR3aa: CASSLNWLDTQYF

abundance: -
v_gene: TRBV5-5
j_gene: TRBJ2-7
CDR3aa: CASSLSGTAPYEQYF

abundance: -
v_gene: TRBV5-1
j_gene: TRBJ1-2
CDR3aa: CASSFDSEDGYTF

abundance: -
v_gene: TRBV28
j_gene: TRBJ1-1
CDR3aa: CASSLVWYTEAFF

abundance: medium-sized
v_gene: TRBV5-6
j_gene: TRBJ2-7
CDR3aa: CASSLKQRETYEQYF

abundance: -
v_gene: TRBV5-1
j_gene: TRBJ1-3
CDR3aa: CAGSLGTAFGNTIYF

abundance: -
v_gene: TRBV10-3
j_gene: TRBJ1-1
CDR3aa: CAISEVARGGTEAFF

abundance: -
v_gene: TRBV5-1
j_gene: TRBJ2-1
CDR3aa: CASSFSGINEQFF

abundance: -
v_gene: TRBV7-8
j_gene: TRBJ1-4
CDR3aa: CASSPRTGENEKLFF

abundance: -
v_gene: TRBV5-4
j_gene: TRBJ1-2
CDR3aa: CASSLVVDLYGYTF

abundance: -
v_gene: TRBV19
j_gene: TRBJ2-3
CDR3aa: CASRPGTFTDTQYF

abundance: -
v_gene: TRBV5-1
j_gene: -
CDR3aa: CASSLIQGAKAVYEQYF